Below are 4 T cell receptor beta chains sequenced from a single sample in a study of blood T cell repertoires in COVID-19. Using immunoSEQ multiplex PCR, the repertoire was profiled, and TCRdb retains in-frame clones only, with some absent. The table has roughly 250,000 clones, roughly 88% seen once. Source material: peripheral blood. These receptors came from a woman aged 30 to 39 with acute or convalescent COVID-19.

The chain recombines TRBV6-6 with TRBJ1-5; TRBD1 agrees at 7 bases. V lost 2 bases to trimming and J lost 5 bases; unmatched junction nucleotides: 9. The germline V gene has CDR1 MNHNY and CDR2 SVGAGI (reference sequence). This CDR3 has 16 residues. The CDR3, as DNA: TGTGCCAGCAGTTACCTCCGACAGGGTTCGGATCAGCCCCAGCATTTT. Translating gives CASSYLRQGSDQPQHF.

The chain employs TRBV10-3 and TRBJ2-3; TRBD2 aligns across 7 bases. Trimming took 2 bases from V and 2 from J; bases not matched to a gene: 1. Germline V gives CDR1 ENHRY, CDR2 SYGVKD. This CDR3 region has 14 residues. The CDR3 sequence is CAISEAGDTDTQYF. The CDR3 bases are TGTGCCATCAGTGAGGCGGGAGACACAGATACGCAGTATTTT.

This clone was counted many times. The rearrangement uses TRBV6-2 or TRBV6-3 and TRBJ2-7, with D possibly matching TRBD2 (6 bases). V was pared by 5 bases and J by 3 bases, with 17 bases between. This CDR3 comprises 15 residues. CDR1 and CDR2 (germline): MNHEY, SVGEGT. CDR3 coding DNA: TGTGCCAGCAGTGGAACTAGCCGCACCTTCTACGAGCAGTACTTC. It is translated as CASSGTSRTFYEQYF.

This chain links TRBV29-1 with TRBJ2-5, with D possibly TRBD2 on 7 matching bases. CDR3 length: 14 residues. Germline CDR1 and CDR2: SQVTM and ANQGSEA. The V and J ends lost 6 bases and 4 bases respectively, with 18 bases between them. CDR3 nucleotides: TGCAGCGTCGGCGGGGGCACGGGTCCAGAGACCCAGTACTTC. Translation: CSVGGGTGPETQYF.